This T cell receptor beta chain originates from a study of cytomegalovirus exposure and HLA in healthy donors. Study-level information: Researchers previously reported finding roughly 120 million unique TCR beta sequences from 170 million or so T cells. Study-wide points: In terms of immune exposure information, only CMV serostatus was available.

In the case of this clone: Its antigen is still unknown. At the DNA level, this CDR3 is encoded by other sequences in the same sample as well.

Trimming pared 2 bases from V and 4 bases from J, leaving 8 bases between. This CDR3 comprises 13 residues. CDR1 and CDR2 (germline): MNHEY, SMNVEV (reference sequence). PCR involved 60 Vbeta and 13 Jbeta primers. Profiled with immunoSEQ multiplex PCR; TCRdb holds only in-frame clones, not every one. The sample contains more than 110,000 clones, around three quarters of which appear only once. The specimen was PBMCs. V is TRBV27 and J is TRBJ1-1; maybe TRBD1 (6 bases). This clonotype was sampled from a woman aged 55-69 years in good health and CMV-seropositive. As DNA, the CDR3 is TGTGCCAGCAGTTTAAGGGGGAGCACTGAAGCTTTCTTT. Translating it yields CASSLRGSTEAFF.